This TCR beta chain was captured by sequencing in a study of blood T cells in healthy people across ages. General study findings and limits: There was no known CMV status for donors, so expanded clonotype changes were possibly confounded. Older age coincided with a roughly linear decline in TCR beta diversity per million T cells.

The CDR3 spans 15 residues. The second PCR ran roughly 6 to 12 cycles with a sample-barcoded 5' primer and J-beta primers. MiXCR, applied by TCRdb to the 5' RACE reads, yields one record per CDR3 protein. Here the sample spans roughly 1,500,000 distinct CDR3 sequences, 40% to 50% being singletons. This clonotype has more than one count but fewer than ten. Its antigen is unidentified. Sequencing input: blood. This clonotype was sampled from a young woman in good health. This chain uses TRBV21-1 with TRBJ2-7. TRBV21-1 counts as a pseudogene. CDR3 sequence: CASSKSLTGLYEQYF. The CDR3 coding sequence is TGTGCCAGCAGCAAATCCTTGACAGGGCTCTACGAGCAGTACTTC.